This T cell receptor beta chain was retrieved from a study of blood T cell repertoires in COVID-19. Looking at the study overall: The United States, Italy and Spain provided the acute and convalescent COVID-19 samples.

Trimming pared 6 bases from V and 1 base from J, leaving 13 bases between. Germline CDR1 is LNHDA and CDR2 is SQIVND (reference sequence). The CDR3 sequence is 14 residues long. During active infection, Seattle patients enrolled and were then monitored through disease. Generated by immunoSEQ multiplex PCR, the TCRdb table keeps only in-frame clones and is missing some. Among fewer than 300,000 clones listed, less than 85% were seen once. The source of this sequence is a human donor with COVID-19, enrolled during active disease. The donor label of this sample is uncertain. Specimen: peripheral blood. The V gene is TRBV19, the J gene TRBJ2-7; D is unresolved. CDR3 amino acids: CASSPRLVSYEQYF. The CDR3 DNA follows: TGTGCCAGTAGCCCCCGCCTAGTTTCCTACGAGCAGTACTTC. Combining the CDR3 with reference TRBV19 and TRBJ2-7 gives the whole variable domain DGGITQSPKYLFRKEGQNVTLSCEQNLNHDAMYWYRQDPGQGLRLIYYSQIVNDFQKGDIAEGYSVSREKKESFPLTVTSAQKNPTAFYLCASSPRLVSYEQYFGPGTRLTVT.